The T cell receptor (beta chain) under discussion was sequenced for a study of response to subunit inactivated influenza vaccine. Overall study results and limits: That few new T cells are recruited by each seasonal influenza vaccination was the authors' suggestion.

This CDR3 comprises 13 residues. The germline V gene encodes CDR1 DFQATT and CDR2 SNEGSKA (reference sequence). Germline trimming cut 6 bases from V and 7 bases from J; bases unmatched to any gene: 7. As to this clonotype: The antigen remains unidentified.

TCRdb called the RT-PCR reads again in MiXCR, with one record for every CDR3 protein. The data show over 750,000 distinct CDR3 sequences, around 21% seen once. This sequence joins TRBV20-1 and TRBJ2-7; TRBD2 matches at 12 bases. This sequence originates from a man aged 45-65 years who received an inactivated influenza vaccine. The material sequenced was PBMCs from blood, taken 5 days after vaccination. CDR3 DNA sequence: TGCAGTGCGGCGACTAGCGGGGGTCTGGAGCAGTACTTC. Translated, it gives CSAATSGGLEQYF.